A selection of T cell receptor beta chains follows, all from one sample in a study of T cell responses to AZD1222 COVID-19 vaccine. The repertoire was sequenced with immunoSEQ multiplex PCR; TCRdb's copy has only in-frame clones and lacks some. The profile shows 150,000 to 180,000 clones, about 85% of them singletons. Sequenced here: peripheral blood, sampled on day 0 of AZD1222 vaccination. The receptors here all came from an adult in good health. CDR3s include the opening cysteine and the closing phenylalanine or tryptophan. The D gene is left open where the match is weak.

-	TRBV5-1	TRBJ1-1	CASSLEGKRTEAFF	TGCGCCAGCAGCTTGGAAGGGAAGAGAACTGAAGCTTTCTTT
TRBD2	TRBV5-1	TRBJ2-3	CASSLRTSGGGTDTQYF	TGCGCCAGCAGCTTAAGGACTAGCGGGGGAGGCACAGATACGCAGTATTTT
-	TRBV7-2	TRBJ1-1	CASSFKWEGTEAFF	TGTGCCAGCAGCTTCAAATGGGAAGGCACTGAAGCTTTCTTT
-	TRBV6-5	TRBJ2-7	CASTSGTVYEQYF	TGTGCCAGCACATCCGGGACTGTATACGAGCAGTACTTC
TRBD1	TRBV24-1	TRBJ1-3	CATSDSRQGTGNTIYF	TGTGCCACCAGTGACTCTAGACAGGGTACGGGAAACACCATATATTTT
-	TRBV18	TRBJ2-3	CASSGVEDTQYF	TGTGCCAGCTCGGGCGTAGAGGATACGCAGTATTTT
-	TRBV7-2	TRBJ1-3	CASSQEVTGNTIYF	TGTGCCAGCAGCCAGGAGGTAACTGGAAACACCATATATTTT
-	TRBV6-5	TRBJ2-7	CASSNRHEQYF	TGTGCCAGCAGTAACCGCCACGAGCAGTACTTC
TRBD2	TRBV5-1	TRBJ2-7	CASSLLLAGSSYEQYF	TGCGCCAGCTCCCTATTACTAGCGGGCTCCTCCTACGAGCAGTACTTC
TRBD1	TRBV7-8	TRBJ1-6	CASSSGQGNSPLHF	TGTGCCAGCAGCTCCGGACAGGGGAATTCACCCCTCCACTTT